This TCR beta chain stems from a study of human T cells and chemical hapten exposure. The wider study: Upper inner arm skin measuring around 2 cm by around 2 cm received 2% DPC for sensitization.

This clonotype was seen ten or more times. In germline, CDR1 is DFQATT, CDR2 SNEGSKA (reference sequence). This CDR3 is 11 amino acids long. V lost 6 bases and J lost 11, with 15 bases in between. Unique molecular identifiers were linked by the library to individual cDNA molecules. TCRdb independently ran MiXCR on the RACE reads; one entry per CDR3 protein. The sample has about 110,000 distinct CDR3 sequences, about a tenth seen once. Described time point: patch test 2, 6 weeks after DPC sensitization. Treatment given: therapeutic diphenylcyclopropenone sensitization with weekly scalp DPC. Blood collection happened ahead of applying each patch test.

The TCR was taken from a woman between 40 and 50 years old with alopecia areata. Some clones in this sample may be carry-over from other donors' samples. Sequenced material: whole blood, taken in connection with sensitization to the hapten diphenylcyclopropenone (DPC). The chain is built from TRBV20-1 and TRBJ2-3; a possible D gene is TRBD2 (5 bases). The CDR3 bases are TGCAGTGCCGGAGGCAGCCTTAAGCAGTATTTT. This gives the protein CSAGGSLKQYF.